This TCR beta chain was documented in a study of CD8 T cells in ankylosing spondylitis. Of note for this clonotype: Its antigen is still unknown.

General observations from the study: Existing reports had already noted some motif variants in reactive arthritis synovial fluid and blood. Seemingly characteristic of ankylosing spondylitis blood was a TCR beta motif consisting of about 8 highly homologous variants. Disease-linked clones had a CD8+ phenotype and relatively low frequency in peripheral blood. In ankylosing spondylitis patients, matched synovial fluid reportedly showed significant enrichment of disease-linked clones.

This CDR3 has 13 residues. The germline gives CDR1 DFQATT, CDR2 SNEGSKA (reference sequence). J lost 0 bases, V lost 6 bases, and 4 bases had no gene match. In making TCR beta libraries, quantitative 5'-RACE with molecular barcodes was used. TCRdb reprocessed the 5' RACE reads with MiXCR, giving one entry per CDR3 protein. The sample consists of over 450,000 distinct CDR3 sequences, more than 9.5% of them appearing once. V usage is TRBV20-1 and J usage is TRBJ1-2, with 7 bases aligning to TRBD1. Input material: blood, either unsorted or a sorted T cell fraction (not recorded which). The sequence derives from a male donor with ankylosing spondylitis. The CDR3 loop reads CSAGTVANYGYTF. In DNA, the CDR3 is TGCAGTGCCGGGACAGTAGCTAACTATGGCTACACCTTC.